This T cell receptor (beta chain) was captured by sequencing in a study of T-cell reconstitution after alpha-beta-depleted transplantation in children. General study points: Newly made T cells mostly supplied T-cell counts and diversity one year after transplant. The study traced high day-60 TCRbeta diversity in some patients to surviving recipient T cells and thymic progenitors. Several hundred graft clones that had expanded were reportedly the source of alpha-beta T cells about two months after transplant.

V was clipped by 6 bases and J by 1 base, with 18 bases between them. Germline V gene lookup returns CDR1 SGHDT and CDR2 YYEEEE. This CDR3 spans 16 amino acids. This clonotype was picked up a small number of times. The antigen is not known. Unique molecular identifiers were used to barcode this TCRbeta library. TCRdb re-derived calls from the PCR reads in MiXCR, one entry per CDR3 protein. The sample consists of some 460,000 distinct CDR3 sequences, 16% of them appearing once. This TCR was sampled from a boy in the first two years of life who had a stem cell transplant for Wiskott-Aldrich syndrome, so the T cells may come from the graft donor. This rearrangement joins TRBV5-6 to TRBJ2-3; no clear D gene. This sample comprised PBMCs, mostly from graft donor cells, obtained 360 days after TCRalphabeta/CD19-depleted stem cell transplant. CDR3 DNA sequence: TGTGCCAGCAAGCCTTTAGGGTTACAACGCACAGATACGCAGTATTTT. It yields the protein CASKPLGLQRTDTQYF.